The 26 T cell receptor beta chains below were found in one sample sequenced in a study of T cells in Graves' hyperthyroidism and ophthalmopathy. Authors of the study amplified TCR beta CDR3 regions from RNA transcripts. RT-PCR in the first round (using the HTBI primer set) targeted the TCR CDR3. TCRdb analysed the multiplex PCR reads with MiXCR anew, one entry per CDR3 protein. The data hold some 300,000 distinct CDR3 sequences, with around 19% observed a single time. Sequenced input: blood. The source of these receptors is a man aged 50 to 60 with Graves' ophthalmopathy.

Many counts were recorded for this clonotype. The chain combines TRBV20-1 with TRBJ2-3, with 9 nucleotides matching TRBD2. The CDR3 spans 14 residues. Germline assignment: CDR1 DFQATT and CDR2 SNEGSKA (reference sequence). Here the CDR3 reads CSPSGALGFGTQYF. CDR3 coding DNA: TGCAGCCCTAGCGGGGCCTTGGGTTTCGGCACGCAGTATTTT.

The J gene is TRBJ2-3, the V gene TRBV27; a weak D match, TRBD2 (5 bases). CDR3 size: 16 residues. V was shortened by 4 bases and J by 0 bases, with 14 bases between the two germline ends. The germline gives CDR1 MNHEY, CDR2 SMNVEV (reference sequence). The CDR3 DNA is TGTGCCAGCAGTTGGAGCCGGGGAAAGAGCACAGATACGCAGTATTTT. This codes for CASSWSRGKSTDTQYF.

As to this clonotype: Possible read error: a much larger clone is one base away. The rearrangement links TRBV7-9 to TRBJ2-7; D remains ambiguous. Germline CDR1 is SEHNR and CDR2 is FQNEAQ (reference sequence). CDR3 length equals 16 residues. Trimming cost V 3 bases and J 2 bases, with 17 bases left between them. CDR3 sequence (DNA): TGTGCCAGCAGCTTGGGTAACCTTGGAGCTGCCTACGAGCAGTACTTC. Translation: CASSLGNLGAAYEQYF.

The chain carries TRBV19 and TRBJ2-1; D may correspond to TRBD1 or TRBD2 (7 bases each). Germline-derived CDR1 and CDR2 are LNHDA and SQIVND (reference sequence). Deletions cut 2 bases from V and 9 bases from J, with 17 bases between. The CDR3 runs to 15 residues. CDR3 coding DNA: TGTGCCAGTAGTATAAGCAGGGGGGCTAGCGGTGAGCAGTTCTTC. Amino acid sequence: CASSISRGASGEQFF.

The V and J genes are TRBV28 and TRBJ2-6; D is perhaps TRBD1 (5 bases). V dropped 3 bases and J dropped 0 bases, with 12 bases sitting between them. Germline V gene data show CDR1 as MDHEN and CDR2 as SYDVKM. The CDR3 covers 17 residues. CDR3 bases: TGTGCCAGCAGTTTCCTCCTGACAGTCTCTGGGGCCAACGTCCTGACTTTC. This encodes CASSFLLTVSGANVLTF.

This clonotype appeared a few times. The CDR3 is CASSINWGSAGELFF. The DNA of the CDR3 is TGTGCCAGCAGCATAAATTGGGGGTCGGCCGGGGAGCTGTTTTTT. The chain carries TRBV5-8 and TRBJ2-2; D tentatively fits TRBD1 or TRBD2 (5 bases each). Trimming pared 4 bases from V and 6 bases from J, leaving 16 bases between. Germline V gene lookup returns CDR1 SGHTS and CDR2 YDEGEE. This CDR3 has 15 amino acids.

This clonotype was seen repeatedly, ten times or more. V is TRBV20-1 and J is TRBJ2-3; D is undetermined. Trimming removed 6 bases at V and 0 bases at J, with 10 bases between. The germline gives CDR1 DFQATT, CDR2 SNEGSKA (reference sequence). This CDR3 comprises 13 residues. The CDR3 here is CSAPQSSTDTQYF. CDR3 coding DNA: TGCAGTGCCCCACAATCTAGCACAGATACGCAGTATTTT.

The CDR3 protein is CASSESTSGSTDTQYF. DNA for the CDR3: TGCGCCAGCAGTGAGTCGACTAGCGGGAGCACAGATACGCAGTATTTT. V and J are TRBV10-1 and TRBJ2-3; 10 bases match TRBD2. Trimming took 0 bases from V and 0 from J; bases not matched to a gene: 0. The length of the CDR3 is 16 residues. CDR1 and CDR2 (germline): WNHNN, SYGVQD (reference sequence).

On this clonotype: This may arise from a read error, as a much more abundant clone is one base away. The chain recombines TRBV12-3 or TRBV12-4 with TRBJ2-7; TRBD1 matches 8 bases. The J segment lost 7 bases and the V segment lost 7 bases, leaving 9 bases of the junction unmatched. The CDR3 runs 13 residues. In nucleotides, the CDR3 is TGTGCCAGCACCCCGTCGGACAGGGAGGAGCAGTACTTC. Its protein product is CASTPSDREEQYF.

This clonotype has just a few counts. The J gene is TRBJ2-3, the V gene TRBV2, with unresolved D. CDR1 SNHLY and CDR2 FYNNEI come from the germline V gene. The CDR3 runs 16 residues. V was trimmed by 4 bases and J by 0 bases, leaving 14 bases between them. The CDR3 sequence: CASSGAHGPSTDTQYF. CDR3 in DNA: TGTGCCAGCAGTGGAGCACACGGTCCTAGCACAGATACGCAGTATTTT.

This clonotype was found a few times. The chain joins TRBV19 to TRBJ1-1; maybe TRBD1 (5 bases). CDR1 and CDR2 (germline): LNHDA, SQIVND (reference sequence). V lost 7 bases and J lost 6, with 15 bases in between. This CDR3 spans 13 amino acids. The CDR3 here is CASTSSRGAEAFF. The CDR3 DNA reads TGTGCCAGTACCTCCTCCCGGGGGGCTGAAGCTTTCTTT.

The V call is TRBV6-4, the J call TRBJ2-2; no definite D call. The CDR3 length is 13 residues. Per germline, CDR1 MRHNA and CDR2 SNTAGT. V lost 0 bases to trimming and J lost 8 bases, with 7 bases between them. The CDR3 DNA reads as TGTGCCAGCAGTGACTCAAATAGAGGGGAGCTGTTTTTT. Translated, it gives CASSDSNRGELFF.

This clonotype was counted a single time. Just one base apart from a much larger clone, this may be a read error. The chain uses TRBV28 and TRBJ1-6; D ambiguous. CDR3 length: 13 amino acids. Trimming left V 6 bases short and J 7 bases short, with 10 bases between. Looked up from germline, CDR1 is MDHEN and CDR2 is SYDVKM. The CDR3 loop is CASRAAQNSPLHF. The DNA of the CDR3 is TGTGCCAGCAGGGCAGCCCAAAATTCACCCCTCCACTTT.

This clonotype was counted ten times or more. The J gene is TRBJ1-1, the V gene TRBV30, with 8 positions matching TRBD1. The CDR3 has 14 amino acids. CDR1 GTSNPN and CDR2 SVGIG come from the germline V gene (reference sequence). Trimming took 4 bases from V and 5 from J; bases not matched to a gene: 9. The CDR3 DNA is TGTGCCTGGATGATTCATGGGACAGGTACTGAAGCTTTCTTT. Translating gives CAWMIHGTGTEAFF.

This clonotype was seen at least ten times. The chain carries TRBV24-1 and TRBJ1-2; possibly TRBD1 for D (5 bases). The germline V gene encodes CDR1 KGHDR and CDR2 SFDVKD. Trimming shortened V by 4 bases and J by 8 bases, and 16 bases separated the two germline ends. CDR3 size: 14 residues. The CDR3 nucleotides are TGTGCCACCAGTGACCTCGTTTTCGAGGGGGGCTACACCTTC. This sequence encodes CATSDLVFEGGYTF.

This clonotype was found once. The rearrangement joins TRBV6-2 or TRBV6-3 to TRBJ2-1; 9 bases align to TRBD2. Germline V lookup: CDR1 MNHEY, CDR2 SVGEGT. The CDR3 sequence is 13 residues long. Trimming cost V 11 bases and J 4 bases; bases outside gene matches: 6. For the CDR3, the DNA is TGTGCCTCCGGGACTAGCACATACAATGAGCAGTTCTTC. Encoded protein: CASGTSTYNEQFF.

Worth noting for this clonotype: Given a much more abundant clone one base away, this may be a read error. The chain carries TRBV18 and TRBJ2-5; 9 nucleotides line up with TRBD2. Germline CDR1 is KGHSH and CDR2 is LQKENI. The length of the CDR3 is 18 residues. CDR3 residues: CASSPPVLLAGPQETQHF. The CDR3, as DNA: TGTGCCAGCTCACCACCCGTTCTTCTAGCGGGGCCACAAGAGACCCAGCACTTC.

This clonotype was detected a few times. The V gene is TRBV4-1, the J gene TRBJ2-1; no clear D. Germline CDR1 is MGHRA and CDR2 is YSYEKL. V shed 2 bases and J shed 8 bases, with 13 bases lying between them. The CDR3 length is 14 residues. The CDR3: CASSQPGALYEQFF. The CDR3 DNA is TGCGCCAGCAGCCAACCTGGAGCCTTATATGAGCAGTTCTTC.

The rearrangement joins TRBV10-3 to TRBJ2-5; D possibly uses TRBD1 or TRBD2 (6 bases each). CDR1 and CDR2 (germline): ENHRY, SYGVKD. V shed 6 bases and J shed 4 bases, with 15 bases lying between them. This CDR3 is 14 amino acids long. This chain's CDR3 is CAIRISEGGETQYF. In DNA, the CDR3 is TGTGCCATCAGGATTAGCGAGGGGGGAGAGACCCAGTACTTC.

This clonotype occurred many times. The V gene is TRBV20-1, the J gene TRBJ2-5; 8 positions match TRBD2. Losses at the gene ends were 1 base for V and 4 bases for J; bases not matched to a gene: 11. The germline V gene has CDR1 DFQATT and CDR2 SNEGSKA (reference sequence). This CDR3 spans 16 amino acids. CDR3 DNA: TGCAGTGCTAGAGCTCCGAGGTTGCGGGAGGTAGAGACCCAGTACTTC. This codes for CSARAPRLREVETQYF.

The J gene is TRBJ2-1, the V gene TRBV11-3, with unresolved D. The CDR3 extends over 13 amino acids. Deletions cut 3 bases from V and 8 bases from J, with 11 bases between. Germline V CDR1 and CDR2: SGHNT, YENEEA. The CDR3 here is CASSFGSVDEQFF. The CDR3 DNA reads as TGTGCCAGCAGCTTTGGGTCCGTAGATGAGCAGTTCTTC.

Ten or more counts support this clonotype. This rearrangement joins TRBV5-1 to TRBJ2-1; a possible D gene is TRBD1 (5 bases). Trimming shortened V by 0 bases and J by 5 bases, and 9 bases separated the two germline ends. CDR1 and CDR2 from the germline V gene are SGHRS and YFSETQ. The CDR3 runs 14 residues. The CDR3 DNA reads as TGCGCCAGCAGCTTGGGACAGCCCCACAATGAGCAGTTCTTC. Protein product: CASSLGQPHNEQFF.

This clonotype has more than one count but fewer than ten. CDR3 DNA: TGTGCCAGCACCCGGAACAGGGAAACAAGTCAGCCCCAGCATTTT. Encoded protein: CASTRNRETSQPQHF. The genes are TRBV12-3 or TRBV12-4 and TRBJ1-5; possible D gene TRBD1, 6 bases. Trimming left V 7 bases short and J 6 bases short, with 19 bases between. This CDR3 is built from 15 residues.

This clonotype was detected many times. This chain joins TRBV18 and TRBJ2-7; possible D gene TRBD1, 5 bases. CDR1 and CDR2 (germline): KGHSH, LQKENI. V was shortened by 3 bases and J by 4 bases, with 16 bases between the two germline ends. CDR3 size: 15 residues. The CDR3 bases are TGTGCCAGCTCACCGGGTCCGACAGAGAGATACGAGCAGTACTTC. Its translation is CASSPGPTERYEQYF.

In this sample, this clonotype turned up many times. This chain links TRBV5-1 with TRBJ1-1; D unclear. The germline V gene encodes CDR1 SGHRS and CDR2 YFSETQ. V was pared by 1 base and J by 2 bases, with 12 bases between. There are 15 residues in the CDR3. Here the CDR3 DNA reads TGCGCCAGCAGCTTGACCGTCGCAGCAAACACTGAAGCTTTCTTT. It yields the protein CASSLTVAANTEAFF.

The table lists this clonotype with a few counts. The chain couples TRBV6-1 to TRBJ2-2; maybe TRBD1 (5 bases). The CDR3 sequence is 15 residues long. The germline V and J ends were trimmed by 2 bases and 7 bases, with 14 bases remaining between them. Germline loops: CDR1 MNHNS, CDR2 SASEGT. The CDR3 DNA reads TGTGCCAGCAGTGAACGTGGCAGGGTGGGCGGGGAGCTGTTTTTT. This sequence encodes CASSERGRVGGELFF.